This entry lists 9 T cell receptor beta chains sequenced from one sample in a study of blood T cell repertoires in COVID-19. Profiled with immunoSEQ multiplex PCR; TCRdb holds only in-frame clones, not every one. The table has roughly 58,000 clones, 70% to 90% seen once. Sequences were obtained from peripheral blood. The receptor source for this set is a man aged 55 to 70 with COVID-19, enrolled during active disease.

The chain has TRBV19 and TRBJ2-7, with a possible D match to TRBD2 (6 bases). Trimming shortened V by 3 bases and J by 5 bases, and 17 bases separated the two germline ends. Germline lookup yields CDR1 LNHDA and CDR2 SQIVND (reference sequence). The CDR3 has 15 residues. CDR3 loop: CASSIGAGFGHEQYF. The DNA for the CDR3 is TGTGCCAGTAGTATCGGGGCGGGGTTTGGTCACGAGCAGTACTTC.

The chain couples TRBV28 to TRBJ2-5; 10 bases agree with TRBD2. V trimming: 4 bases; J trimming: 7 bases; junction bases outside the gene matches: 9. The CDR3 covers 15 residues. Per the germline V gene, CDR1 is MDHEN and CDR2 is SYDVKM. The CDR3 DNA follows: TGTGCCAGCAGTTCCGTAGCGGGGGGTGCCGTGACCCAGTACTTC. Translating gives CASSSVAGGAVTQYF.

The CDR3 sequence is CASSTTDRQETQYF. CDR3 coding DNA: TGTGCCAGCTCAACCACAGACAGGCAAGAGACCCAGTACTTC. The gene calls are TRBV9 and TRBJ2-5; D may be TRBD1 (6 bases). Germline V CDR1 and CDR2: SGDLS, YYNGEE. The CDR3 consists of 14 residues. Trimming removed 7 bases at V and 2 bases at J, with 15 bases between.

The chain uses TRBV5-1 and TRBJ1-1; 8 bases map to TRBD1. The germline CDR1 and CDR2 sequences are SGHRS and YFSETQ. V was pared by 5 bases and J by 5 bases, with 8 bases of the junction left unmatched. There are 14 residues in the CDR3. DNA of the CDR3: TGCGCCAGCAGATCAGGGGGCGCAGGGACTGAAGCTTTCTTT. Translated, it gives CASRSGGAGTEAFF.

This rearrangement joins TRBV5-6 to TRBJ2-7, with 7 bases that match TRBD1. The CDR3 loop spans 15 amino acids. Per the germline V gene, CDR1 is SGHDT and CDR2 is YYEEEE. Losses at the gene ends were 5 bases for V and 4 bases for J; bases not matched to a gene: 12. CDR3 sequence reads: CASRELGGTEYEQYF. Here the CDR3 DNA reads TGTGCCAGCAGGGAGCTTGGTGGGACAGAGTACGAGCAGTACTTC.

The chain links TRBV12-3 or TRBV12-4 to TRBJ2-5; D is unclear. CDR3 size: 12 residues. The ends were cut back, 3 bases at V and 5 bases at J, with 7 bases in the middle. CDR3 in amino acids: CASSFARETQYF. The DNA for the CDR3 is TGTGCCAGCAGTTTCGCTAGGGAGACCCAGTACTTC.

The V gene is TRBV30, the J gene TRBJ2-4; 10 bases are shared with TRBD2. Germline lookup yields CDR1 GTSNPN and CDR2 SVGIG (reference sequence). The CDR3 spans 15 residues. Trimming cost V 2 bases and J 2 bases; bases outside gene matches: 3. The DNA of the CDR3 is TGTGCCTGGAGTAGTACTAGCGGGACCAAAAACATTCAGTACTTC. The encoded protein is CAWSSTSGTKNIQYF.

CDR3 nucleotide sequence: TGTGCCAGCAGGGGGACAGGGGGCATCACCGGGGAGCTGTTTTTT. Its protein is CASRGTGGITGELFF. The chain couples TRBV6-5 to TRBJ2-2; 12 bases agree with TRBD1. CDR1 and CDR2 (germline): MNHEY, SVGAGI. V shed 6 bases and J 4 bases; nucleotides not matched to a gene: 3. CDR3 length equals 15 residues.

This chain joins TRBV29-1 and TRBJ2-3; maybe TRBD1 (6 bases). The CDR3 length is 11 residues. V was trimmed by 7 bases and J by 2 bases, leaving 7 bases between them. Germline V gene lookup returns CDR1 SQVTM and CDR2 ANQGSEA. This CDR3 reads CSGQVTDTQYF. The CDR3 nucleotides read TGCAGCGGACAGGTCACAGATACGCAGTATTTT.